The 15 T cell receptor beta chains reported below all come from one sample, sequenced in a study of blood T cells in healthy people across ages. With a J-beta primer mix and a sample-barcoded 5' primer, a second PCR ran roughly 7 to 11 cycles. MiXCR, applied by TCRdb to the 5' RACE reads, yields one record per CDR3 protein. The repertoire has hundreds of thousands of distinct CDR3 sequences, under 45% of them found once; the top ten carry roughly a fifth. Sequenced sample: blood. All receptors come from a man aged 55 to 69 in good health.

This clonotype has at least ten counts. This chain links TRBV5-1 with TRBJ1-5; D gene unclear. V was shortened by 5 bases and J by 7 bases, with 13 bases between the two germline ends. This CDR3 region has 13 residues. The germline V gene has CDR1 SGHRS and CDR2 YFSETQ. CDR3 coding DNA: TGCGCCAGCAGAGTATCCGATAACCAGCCCCAGCATTTT. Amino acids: CASRVSDNQPQHF.

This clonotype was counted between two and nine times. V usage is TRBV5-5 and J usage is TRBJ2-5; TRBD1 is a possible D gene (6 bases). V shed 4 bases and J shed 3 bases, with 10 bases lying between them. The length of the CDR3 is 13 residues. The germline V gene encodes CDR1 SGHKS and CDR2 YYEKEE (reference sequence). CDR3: CASSAGVEETQYF. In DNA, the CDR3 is TGTGCCAGCAGCGCAGGGGTCGAAGAGACCCAGTACTTC.

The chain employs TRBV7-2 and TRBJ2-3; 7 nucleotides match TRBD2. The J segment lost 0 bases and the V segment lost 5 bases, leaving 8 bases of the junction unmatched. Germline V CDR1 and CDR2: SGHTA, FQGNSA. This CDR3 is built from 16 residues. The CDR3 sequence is CASSVLAVSSTDTQYF. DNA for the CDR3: TGTGCCAGCAGCGTGCTAGCGGTCTCTAGCACAGATACGCAGTATTTT.

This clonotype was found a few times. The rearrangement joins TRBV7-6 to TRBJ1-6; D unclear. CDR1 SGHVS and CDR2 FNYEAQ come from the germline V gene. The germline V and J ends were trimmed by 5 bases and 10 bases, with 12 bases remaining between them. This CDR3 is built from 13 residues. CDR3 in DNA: TGTGCCAGCAGCGCCAAAGAGTTCTCACCCCTCCACTTT. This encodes CASSAKEFSPLHF. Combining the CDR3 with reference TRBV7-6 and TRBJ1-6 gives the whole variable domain GAGVSQSPRYKVTKRGQDVALRCDPISGHVSLYWYRQALGQGPEFLTYFNYEAQQDKSGLPNDRFSAERPEGSISTLTIQRTEQRDSAMYRCASSAKEFSPLHFGNGTRLTVT.

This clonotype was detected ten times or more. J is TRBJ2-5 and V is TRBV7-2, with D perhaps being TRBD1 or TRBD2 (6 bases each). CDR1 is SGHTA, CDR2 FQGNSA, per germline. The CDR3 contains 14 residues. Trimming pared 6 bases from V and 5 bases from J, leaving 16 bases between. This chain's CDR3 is CASSFAGAGETQYF. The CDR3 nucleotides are TGTGCCAGCAGTTTCGCAGGGGCGGGGGAGACCCAGTACTTC.

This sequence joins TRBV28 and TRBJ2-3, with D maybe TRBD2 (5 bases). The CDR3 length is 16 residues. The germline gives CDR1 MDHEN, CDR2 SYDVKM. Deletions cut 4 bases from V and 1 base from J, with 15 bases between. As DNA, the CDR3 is TGTGCCAGCAGTTCGGCAGGTTTGGGAGGCACAGATACGCAGTATTTT. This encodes CASSSAGLGGTDTQYF.

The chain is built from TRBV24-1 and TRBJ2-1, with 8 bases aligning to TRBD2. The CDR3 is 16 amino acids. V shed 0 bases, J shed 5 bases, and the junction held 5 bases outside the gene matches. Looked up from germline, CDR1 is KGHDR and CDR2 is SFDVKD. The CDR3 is CATSDLRRGADNEQFF. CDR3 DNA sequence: TGTGCCACCAGTGATTTGAGGCGGGGGGCGGACAATGAGCAGTTCTTC.

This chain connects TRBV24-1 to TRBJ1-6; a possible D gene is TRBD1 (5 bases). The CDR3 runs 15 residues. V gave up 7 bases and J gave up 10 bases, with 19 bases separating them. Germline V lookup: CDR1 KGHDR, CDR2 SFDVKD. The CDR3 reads CATSLRDSGSSPLHF. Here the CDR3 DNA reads TGTGCCACCAGCCTCAGGGACTCAGGGTCGTCACCCCTCCACTTT.

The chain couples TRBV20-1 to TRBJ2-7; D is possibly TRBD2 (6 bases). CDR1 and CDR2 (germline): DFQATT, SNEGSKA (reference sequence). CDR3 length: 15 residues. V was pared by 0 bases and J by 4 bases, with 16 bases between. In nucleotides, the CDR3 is TGCAGTGCTAGAGATTCTAGCGAGGTCCCTTACGAGCAGTACTTC. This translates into CSARDSSEVPYEQYF.

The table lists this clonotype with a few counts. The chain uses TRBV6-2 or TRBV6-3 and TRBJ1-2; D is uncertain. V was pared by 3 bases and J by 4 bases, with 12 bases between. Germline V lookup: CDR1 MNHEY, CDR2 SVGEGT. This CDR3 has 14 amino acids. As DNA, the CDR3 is TGTGCCAGCAGTTATGGTTCAGCCTTCTATGGCTACACCTTC. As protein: CASSYGSAFYGYTF.

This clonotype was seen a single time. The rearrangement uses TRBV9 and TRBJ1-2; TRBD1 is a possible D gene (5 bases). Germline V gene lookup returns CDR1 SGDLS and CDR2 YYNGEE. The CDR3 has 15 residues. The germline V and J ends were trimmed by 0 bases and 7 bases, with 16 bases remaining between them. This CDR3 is CASSVVMGGESGYTF. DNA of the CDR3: TGTGCCAGCAGCGTAGTAATGGGAGGGGAGAGTGGCTACACCTTC.

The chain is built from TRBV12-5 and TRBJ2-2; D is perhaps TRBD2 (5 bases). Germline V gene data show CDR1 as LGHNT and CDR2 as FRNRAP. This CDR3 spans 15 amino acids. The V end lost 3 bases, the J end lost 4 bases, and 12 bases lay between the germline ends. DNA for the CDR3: TGTGCTAGTGGTTTCCCCCTGCGGGCCACCGGGGAGCTGTTTTTT. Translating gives CASGFPLRATGELFF.

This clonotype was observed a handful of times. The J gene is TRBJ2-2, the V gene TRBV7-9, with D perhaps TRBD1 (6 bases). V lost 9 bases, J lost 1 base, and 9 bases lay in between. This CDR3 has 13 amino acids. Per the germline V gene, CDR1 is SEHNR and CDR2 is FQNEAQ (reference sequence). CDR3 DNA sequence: TGTGCCAGTCAACAGGGGAACACCGGGGAGCTGTTTTTT. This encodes CASQQGNTGELFF.

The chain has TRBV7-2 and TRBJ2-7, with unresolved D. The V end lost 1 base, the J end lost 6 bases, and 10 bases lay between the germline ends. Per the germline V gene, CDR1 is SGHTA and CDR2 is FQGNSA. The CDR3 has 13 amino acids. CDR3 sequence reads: CASSLGSGREQYF. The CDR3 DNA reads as TGTGCCAGCAGCTTAGGATCGGGCCGCGAGCAGTACTTC.

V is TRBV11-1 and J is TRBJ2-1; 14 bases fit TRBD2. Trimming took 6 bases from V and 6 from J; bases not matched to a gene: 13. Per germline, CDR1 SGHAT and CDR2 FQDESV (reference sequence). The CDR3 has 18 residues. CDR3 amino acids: CASSLRLAGGPIGNEQFF. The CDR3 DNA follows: TGTGCCAGCAGTTTACGACTAGCGGGGGGGCCTATAGGCAATGAGCAGTTCTTC. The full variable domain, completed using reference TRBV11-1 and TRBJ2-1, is EAEVAQSPRYKITEKSQAVAFWCDPISGHATLYWYRQILGQGPELLVQFQDESVVDDSQLPKDRFSAERLKGVDSTLKIQPAELGDSAMYLCASSLRLAGGPIGNEQFFGPGTRLTVL.